This record concerns one TCR beta chain sequence. This clone was observed a handful of times. Which antigen it targets is not known. Qualities for individual bases were not recorded, and no much larger clone is one base off. This entry belongs to a study of cytomegalovirus exposure and HLA in healthy donors (dated by TCRdb to about 2017). Study-level background: An earlier analysis of about 530 of the donors reported approximately 280 Gb of sequence data and 95 million to 140 million unique TCR beta sequences obtained from roughly 180 million T cells. About 300 gigabases of sequencing data and 75 million to 85 million unique TCR sequences made up an early release that covered approximately 700 HLA-typed donors. Of the 350 to 450 genotyped donors, approximately 82% fell in the genetic ancestry cluster associated with self-reported Caucasian donors. The study was designed to test whether signatures of past pathogen exposure could be identified by cataloging public T cell receptors. Using immunosequencing, the study profiled T cell repertoires from fewer than 850 subjects and related those repertoires to cytomegalovirus serostatus. Besides the first cohort of 550 to 750 subjects, a separate validation cohort made up of around 120 different subjects was used. To predict cytomegalovirus infection status, the study brought together high-throughput TCR immunosequencing, statistical association of individual TCRs with disease status, and machine learning. A later analysis re-examined previously published TCR beta repertoires from just over 650 donors and added high-resolution HLA genotyping to investigate patterns of TCR occurrence. Rather than drawing on any new phenotypic data, the later analysis identified candidate immune exposures from TCR beta sequences and the way those sequences occurred across donors. To decide whether each TCR beta V gene segment behaved as functional or pseudogenic, an earlier analysis of some 600 of the donors relied on high-throughput TCR beta sequencing. Alongside the repertoire data, information on donor age, sex, ethnicity and CMV serostatus was compiled. A later genetic analysis took genome-wide SNP genotypes for about 65% of the 666 donors and used that subset as a discovery cohort. All discovery cohort repertoires had been generated on a single sequencing platform. HLA typing included class I and class II loci at four-digit resolution. The number of typed donors differed by locus: roughly 620-640 for A, B, C, DRB1 and DQB1; roughly 510 for DQA1; 606 for DPA1; and some 470 for DPB1. A handful of DR-DQ haplotypes were handled as single units for association and clustering because linkage in the cohort was strong. Among 350 to 400 genotyped donors of the cohort, an average of roughly 240,000 unique TCR beta nucleotide sequences were sequenced per donor, 15% to 20% of them non-productive.

On the study overall, not on this receptor specifically: It was suggested by the authors that the approach could potentially be generalized to other disease states and immunological phenotypes. When HLA alleles, especially DR and DQ, strongly co-occurred, TCR associations were difficult to assign to individual alleles. Some IMGT-functional V segments, including TRBV6-2 and TRBV6-3, could not be distinguished by the 87-base-pair reads and were therefore excluded. The only immune exposure information available for the cohort was CMV serostatus. A further reported finding was that TCR beta sequences accurately predicted the HLA-A and HLA-B alleles for most subjects in the first cohort. Compared with equally common non-associated chains, HLA-associated TCR beta chains in a later analysis were more clonally expanded and had lower generation probabilities. Most TCR sequences were seen in very few donors, while some public TCRs were found in many individuals. A later analysis reported that several top co-occurrence clusters appeared linked to parvovirus B19, influenza, CMV and Epstein-Barr virus. Because counts were too low, seventeen rarely observed V segments, including chromosome 9 orphons, were left out of the earlier analysis of some 600 of the donors. A cluster of highly shared sequence variants was judged likely to be a technical artifact of the sequencing pipeline. Presence/absence analyses assumed roughly uniform sequencing depth across donors, an assumption that may not hold. A later genetic analysis reported fewer N-insertions in productive TCRs among donors in an Asian-associated ancestry cluster than the roughly 700-donor mean. In an earlier analysis of around 600 of the donors, most TCR beta V segments appeared in productive rearrangements about 87% or about 30% of the time, broadly matching IMGT annotations. The cohort was sequenced for TCR beta chains only, and without alpha or paired-chain data the features that could be detected were limited. In a later analysis, TCR association rates were found to vary across HLA loci, with the most associated TCRs seen for DRB1 alleles and the fewest for HLA-C alleles. In a later analysis, most CMV-associated TCR beta chains were found to appear HLA-restricted, with HLA associations seemingly driven largely by CMV exposure. In a later genetic analysis, a missense DCLRE1C variant was associated with V-gene and J-gene trimming of TCR beta chains, and the association was replicated in an independent cohort. Correlated functional status among segregating V segments might reflect linkage disequilibrium, but an unknown experimental factor could not be ruled out. The study gave a list of about 160 TCR beta chains associated with cytomegalovirus. Because HLA typing was missing for some donors at each locus, association tests included only the typed subset. The classifier was reported to diagnose cytomegalovirus status with high specificity and sensitivity in both the original and validation cohorts. In vitro tests confirmed that a few of the cytomegalovirus-associated TCR beta chains recognize cytomegalovirus antigens. In a later analysis, around 17,000 TCR beta sequences were associated with specific HLA alleles at a false discovery rate of 0.05.

Library creation used the immunoSEQ multiplex PCR assay. For the multiplex PCR, a mixture combining 60 forward primers for TCR Vbeta segments and 13 reverse primers for TCR Jbeta segments was used. The CDR3 region of rearranged TCR beta genes was amplified from genomic DNA by a multiplex PCR assay. The Illumina HiSeq System was used to sequence the amplified TCR beta libraries as 87-base-pair reads. In the authors' own workflow: In a later analysis, tens of millions of unique TCR beta chains were counted across the 650 to 700 repertoires, and around 10 million of these chains were shared by at least two donors. Raw reads were error-corrected and collapsed into unique sequences with a nearest-neighbor algorithm that merged closely related sequences to remove PCR and sequencing errors. V, D and J gene segments were assigned by aligning CDR3 sequences to IMGT reference sequences. For a sequence to be retained, a match of at least six nucleotides was required to both a V gene segment and a J gene segment. A rearrangement counted as productive if the CDR3 had no stop codons and remained in frame with V and J, and every other rearrangement counted as non-productive. Following IMGT convention, CDR3 was defined as the stretch from the second conserved V-encoded cysteine to the conserved J-encoded phenylalanine. In an earlier analysis of more than 550 of the donors, sequences lacking an unambiguous match to a single V gene segment were excluded. An earlier analysis of several hundred of the donors called V segments functional above 56.7% productive rearrangements and segregating when the between-donor standard deviation exceeded 5%. A statistical classification framework was built for diagnosing cytomegalovirus status from the catalog of TCR beta chain sequences. In a later analysis, TCR nucleotide sequences were compared against IMGT/GENE-DB human TR gene sequences so that V and J genes could be assigned. In a later analysis, CDR3 sequences and most-parsimonious VDJ recombination scenarios were assigned using the TCRdist pipeline. In a later analysis, every TCR beta chain was defined by the combination of its CDR3 amino acid sequence and its V-gene family, and reads without a unique V-gene family were dropped. In a later analysis, 500 to 700 highly shared, low-generation-probability nucleotide sequences were removed to address suspected cross-contamination and a sequencing artifact. In a later analysis, a clonal expansion index for each public chain was calculated from normalized within-repertoire ranks of inferred template counts. In a later analysis, generation probabilities were computed with a VDJ recombination model fitted to out-of-frame rearrangements, and the resulting probabilities were checked against IGoR. A later analysis scored TCR-TCR, TCR-HLA and TCR-CMV co-occurrence with hypergeometric tests, applying a repertoire-size bias correction to TCR pairs. False discovery rates were estimated in a later analysis by permuting HLA or CMV assignments 20 times. In a later analysis, co-occurring TCRs were grouped using DBSCAN, with TCRdist sequence similarity added in when clustering inside HLA-allele-positive subsets. Repertoires with fewer than 30,000 or more than 120,000 public chains, plus five repertoires with anomalous nucleotide sharing, were excluded from co-occurrence clustering. What TCRdb holds here is the immuneACCESS table cut down to in-frame rearrangements. Part of the clones is not present; checked against another copy, under half of the missing clones reflect an unresolved V gene, and the others are unexplained. That table supplies the V and J calls and clone size; D and trimming were determined from the DNA. The sample contains approximately 100,000 clones, roughly 77% of them found a single time. Roughly 1.5% of the sample lies in the top ten.

The cohort was made up of under 800 healthy bone marrow donors. Cohort members were all nominally healthy when sampled, although unrecorded immune exposures were likely present. The donor tested CMV seronegative, placing the donor among the 350 to 400 seronegative members of the cohort. A peripheral blood sample was collected from each donor, and TCR beta sequencing was performed on peripheral blood mononuclear cells. Genomic DNA was extracted from the blood cell samples with the Qiagen DNeasy Blood Extraction Kit. V loses 0 bases, J loses 8 bases, and the germline ends lie 22 bases apart. CDR1 and CDR2 are read off the germline V gene as SGHTA and FQGNSA. Including cysteine and phenylalanine, the CDR3 has 17 amino acids. This entry keeps only the CDR3 DNA: 51 bases, framed from base 1.

This chain joins TRBV7-2 to TRBJ1-2; TRBD1 is a possible D gene, resting on 5 matching bases. The TCR was taken from a middle-aged man in good health and CMV-seronegative. Sequenced: PBMCs. The CDR3: CASSLAETSGPFNGYTF. The bases read TGTGCCAGCAGCTTAGCTGAGACTTCAGGGCCCTTCAACGGCTACACCTTC.